This T cell receptor (beta chain) stems from a study of vaccination and CD4 T cells after COVID-19 (dated by TCRdb to the early 2020s). Background on the whole study: Every convalescent patient had a positive nasal swab PCR test for SARS-CoV-2, with mild disease in nine or ten patients and severe disease in one. Six males and four females were included in the convalescent cohort, with two Hispanic individuals, seven Caucasians, two Asians and one multiracial person represented. The time from the second vaccine dose to post-vaccine blood sampling had a median of roughly 77 days and ranged from about 14 to 241 days. Participants got two doses of the Pfizer-BioNTech BNT162b2 vaccine (n=8) or two doses of the Moderna mRNA-1273 vaccine (n=2). Control cultures received a CEFX viral epitope pool as the positive control, an HIV-1 Nef peptide pool as the negative control, or no peptide. Post-COVID blood samples from convalescent patients were collected a median of roughly 100 days after diagnosis, with a range of 35 to 161 days. The spike-specific CD4+ TCR repertoire was compared before and after mRNA vaccination in over 9 COVID-19 convalescent patients and a handful of infection-naive healthy vaccine recipients. For stimulating the cultures, overlapping spike peptide pools were used, derived from SARS-CoV-2 as well as from the common cold coronaviruses HCoV-NL63, HCoV-OC43 and HCoV-229E. Broader findings and caveats from the paper: Of the vaccine-specific clones found in convalescent patients, nearly all (304 of 307) were mono-reactive for SARS-CoV-2 spike instead of being cross-reactive with common cold coronaviruses. The median number of SARS-CoV-2-reactive clonotypes rose from 20 to 25 after infection to roughly 40 after vaccination, but the change was not significant. Relatively few convalescent patients were included in the study, and early timepoints after natural infection were not analyzed. Among convalescent patients, a median roughly 90% of the SARS-CoV-2-reactive clones seen after vaccination appeared only after vaccination, which suggests priming specific to the vaccine.

Details on this clonotype: Its cognate antigen has yet to be identified. Qualities for individual bases were not recorded, and no much larger clone is one base off.

To prepare the library, PCR was applied. DNA from cultured CD4+ T cells underwent TCR sequencing with the Oncomine TCR Beta short-read assay at the Johns Hopkins FTIC core. The QIAamp micro DNA kit was used to extract genomic DNA from the cultured CD4+ T cells. Oncomine TCR Beta libraries from cultured CD4+ T cells were pooled with unique dual indexes and sequenced on an Illumina iSeq 100. From the authors' description of their analysis: Non-productive sequences were removed, and CDR3s not starting with C, not ending with F or W, or shorter than 7 amino acids were discarded. Antigen-specific clonotypes were identified with the MANAFEST web application by comparing peptide-stimulated wells with reference and other culture wells. Positive clones required FDR below 0.05, an odds ratio above 5, and productive frequency above 0.1% in at least two of three replicate wells. Clonotypes that were significantly expanded in both SARS-CoV-2 spike wells and at least one common cold coronavirus spike condition were defined as cross-reactive. Levenshtein distances (stringdist) and unrooted phylogenetic trees (ape) in R version 3.6.1 were used to assess CDR3 homology. The raw public data were reprocessed by TCRdb itself: fastp quality trimming at Q25, MiXCR clonotype calling, in-frame beta chains only. Every CDR3 protein is listed once, alongside the most common genes and DNA of its rows. These V and J calls are TCRdb output, not the study's own analysis. The sample table records 15,000 to 20,000 distinct CDR3 sequences; 50% to 60% of these occur just once. In total, the top ten clones hold roughly a tenth of the sample.

The sample's treatment or condition label is to be understood as: approximately nine-day PBMC culture with coronavirus spike peptide pools or control peptides (ViraFEST assay). The ViraFEST assay was used in the study, in which antigen-specific T cells were expanded with peptide pools and expanded clonotypes were subsequently identified by TCR sequencing. The convalescent patients' positive SARS-CoV-2 PCR tests fell between March and December 2020, which was before the Alpha, Beta and Delta variants emerged in the United States. PBMCs were cultured at fewer than 2.5 million per well in IMDM supplemented with about 5.5% human AB serum and 9.5 to 10 IU/ml IL-2, with around 10 ug/ml peptide pools added. Half of the culture medium was replaced with fresh IL-2-containing medium on days 3 and 7. After around 10 days of culture, CD4+ T cells were isolated by negative selection using the EasySep CD4+ T cell isolation kit. Ficoll-Paque Plus gradient centrifugation was used to isolate PBMCs from whole blood, and the isolated PBMCs were then either used fresh or cryopreserved at -140C. In general, triplicate wells were set up for every culture condition.

Counted from cysteine to phenylalanine, this CDR3 has 15 amino acids. The entry retains the CDR3 DNA only, 45 bases that are in frame from base 1. Trimming takes 5 bases off V and 7 bases off J; junction bases not matched to a gene: 9. The CDR1 and CDR2 encoded by the germline V gene (reference sequence) are LNHNV and YYDKDF. The receptor was derived from a human donor who had recovered from COVID-19. Material: CD4+ T cells from blood, cultured in vitro. This chain joins TRBV15 to TRBJ2-4; 9 central bases correspond to TRBD1. The CDR3 protein sequence reads: CATSGPNRGLNIQYF. At the DNA level, the sequence is TGTGCCACCAGCGGTCCCAACAGGGGGCTGAACATTCAGTACTTC.